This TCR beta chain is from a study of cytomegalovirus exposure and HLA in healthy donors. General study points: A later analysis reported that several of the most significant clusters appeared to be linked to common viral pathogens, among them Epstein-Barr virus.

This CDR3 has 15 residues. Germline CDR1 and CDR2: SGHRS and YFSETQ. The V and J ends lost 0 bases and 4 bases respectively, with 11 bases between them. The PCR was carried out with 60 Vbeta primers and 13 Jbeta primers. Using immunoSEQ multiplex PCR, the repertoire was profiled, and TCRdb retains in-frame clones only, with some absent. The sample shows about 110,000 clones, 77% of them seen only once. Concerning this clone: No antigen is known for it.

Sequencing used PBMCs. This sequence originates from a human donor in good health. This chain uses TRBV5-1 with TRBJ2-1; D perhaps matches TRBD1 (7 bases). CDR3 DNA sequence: TGCGCCAGCAGCTTGGGGCCAGGGGGGTACAATGAGCAGTTCTTC. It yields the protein CASSLGPGGYNEQFF.